This TCR beta chain was observed in a study of T cells in Graves' hyperthyroidism and ophthalmopathy. This clonotype was counted at least ten times. No antigen is known for it. Notes on the study in general: Ophthalmopathy, as predicted by the model, came a median roughly 6.5 months after the prediction.

Ahead of any ophthalmopathy symptoms, the blood sample was obtained at the first diagnosis of hyperthyroidism. The source material, RNA transcripts, was used to amplify TCR beta CDR3 regions. The TCR CDR3 was amplified in a first-round RT-PCR using the HTBI primer set. TCRdb fed the multiplex PCR reads into MiXCR, producing one record per CDR3 protein. The sample has about 380,000 distinct CDR3 sequences; roughly 13% are singletons. With 2 bases removed from V and 0 bases from J, the gap between germline ends came to 8 bases. Germline loops: CDR1 MNHNS, CDR2 SASEGT. The CDR3 totals 15 residues. Sequenced material: blood. The V call is TRBV6-1, the J call TRBJ1-5; D not resolved. This sequence originates from a man younger than 40 with Graves' hyperthyroidism that later progressed to Graves' ophthalmopathy. The CDR3 bases are TGTGCCAGCAGTGAACGCGGGGATAGCAATCAGCCCCAGCATTTT. It encodes CASSERGDSNQPQHF.